This passage covers 10 T cell receptor beta chains from one sample sequenced in a study of spatial heterogeneity in lung cancer. TCRdb recomputed calls from the 5' RACE reads with MiXCR, one row per CDR3 protein. The sample carries fewer than 40,000 distinct CDR3 sequences, 7.5% recorded once. Time point given: sample taken at primary tumor resection. Unsorted whole RNA samples from tumor, nontumor lung or frozen PBMC were sequenced. The sample in question was PBMCs, obtained at surgery. The source is a male donor with early-stage non-small cell lung cancer.

V gene TRBV7-9 combines with J gene TRBJ2-5; D possibly matches TRBD1 or TRBD2 (5 bases each). The CDR3 has 13 amino acids. V lost 3 bases, J lost 6 bases, and 11 bases lay in between. Per the germline V gene, CDR1 is SEHNR and CDR2 is FQNEAQ (reference sequence). CDR3 sequence: CASSFGREQTQYF. Here the CDR3 DNA reads TGTGCCAGCAGCTTTGGCAGGGAGCAGACCCAGTACTTC. Full variable domain (remainder filled in from reference TRBV7-9 and TRBJ2-5): DTGVSQNPRHKITKRGQNVTFRCDPISEHNRLYWYRQTLGQGPEFLTYFQNEAQLEKSRLLSDRFSAERPKGSFSTLEIQRTEQGDSAMYLCASSFGREQTQYFGPGTRLLVL.

This clonotype was detected many times. V usage is TRBV19 and J usage is TRBJ1-5; TRBD1 might be the D (6 bases). Looked up from germline, CDR1 is LNHDA and CDR2 is SQIVND (reference sequence). The CDR3 is made up of 12 amino acids. Deletions cut 8 bases from V and 5 bases from J, with 10 bases between. CDR3 sequence: CASSGVHQPQHF. CDR3 DNA sequence: TGTGCCAGTTCAGGGGTCCATCAGCCCCAGCATTTT.

This clonotype came up many times. CDR3 region: CSVEWGAGSGANVLTF. For the CDR3, the DNA is TGCAGCGTTGAATGGGGGGCAGGCTCTGGGGCCAACGTCCTGACTTTC. The rearrangement links TRBV29-1 to TRBJ2-6; D may be TRBD1 or TRBD2 (6 bases each). The germline gives CDR1 SQVTM, CDR2 ANQGSEA. The CDR3 loop spans 16 amino acids. Trimming pared 2 bases from V and 0 bases from J, leaving 11 bases between.

V usage is TRBV6-2 or TRBV6-3 and J usage is TRBJ2-7; D call uncertain. This CDR3 is built from 13 residues. Germline CDR1 and CDR2: MNHEY and SVGEGT. Trimming shortened V by 2 bases and J by 4 bases, and 9 bases separated the two germline ends. The CDR3 DNA follows: TGTGCCAGCAGTTACGGCGAAGGATACGAGCAGTACTTC. Amino acid sequence: CASSYGEGYEQYF.

This clonotype was observed a handful of times. This rearrangement joins TRBV20-1 to TRBJ2-7; D may be TRBD2 (6 bases). Trimming removed 3 bases from V and 6 bases from J, with 15 bases in between. From germline, CDR1 is DFQATT and CDR2 SNEGSKA (reference sequence). This CDR3 has 13 residues. The CDR3 DNA follows: TGCAGTGCTAGTGAGAATGCGCGGGGCGAGCAGTACTTC. Translating gives CSASENARGEQYF.

At least ten counts were recorded for this clonotype. The rearrangement uses TRBV7-3 and TRBJ2-5; 7 nucleotides align to TRBD1. The CDR3 extends over 14 amino acids. Germline V CDR1 and CDR2: SGHTA, FQGTGA. V gave up 3 bases and J gave up 3 bases; unmatched junction bases: 4. The CDR3 sequence is CASSFTGVEETQYF. Written as DNA, the CDR3 is TGTGCCAGCAGCTTTACAGGGGTGGAAGAGACCCAGTACTTC.

This clonotype appeared many times. The chain couples TRBV28 to TRBJ2-2, with 8 positions matching TRBD2. The CDR3 has 16 residues. CDR1 MDHEN and CDR2 SYDVKM come from the germline V gene. Trimming at V came to 3 bases and at J to 0 bases, leaving 3 bases not matched to a gene. CDR3 loop: CASSLIAGTNTGELFF. The DNA of the CDR3 is TGTGCCAGCAGTTTGATAGCGGGAACGAACACCGGGGAGCTGTTTTTT.

This clonotype was detected a few times. The chain carries TRBV4-3 and TRBJ2-1; 11 nucleotides match TRBD2. Germline V gene data show CDR1 as LGHNA and CDR2 as YSLEER. The CDR3 contains 16 residues. J was trimmed by 5 bases and V by 0 bases; bases with no gene match: 3. CDR3 DNA sequence: TGCGCCAGCAGCCAAGAGGCTAGCGGGGGGAACAATGAGCAGTTCTTC. Translation: CASSQEASGGNNEQFF.

Concerning this clonotype itself: Given a much more abundant clone one base away, this may be a read error. The chain couples TRBV12-3 or TRBV12-4 to TRBJ1-1; D uncertain. V gave up 7 bases and J gave up 7 bases, with 7 bases separating them. The CDR3 is 10 amino acids. CDR3 protein: CASKKVEAFF. In nucleotides, the CDR3 is TGTGCCAGCAAAAAGGTTGAAGCTTTCTTT.

This clonotype was seen a few times. The rearrangement links TRBV24-1 to TRBJ2-2; D unresolved. Trimming shortened V by 5 bases and J by 8 bases, and 11 bases separated the two germline ends. The germline CDR1 and CDR2 sequences are KGHDR and SFDVKD. CDR3 length: 13 residues. This CDR3 reads CATSGYARGELFF. The CDR3 region has the DNA TGTGCCACCAGTGGGTATGCCCGAGGGGAGCTGTTTTTT.